In this sample, the clone carrying this T cell receptor (beta chain) turned up many times. Its antigen is unknown. The data were obtained in a study of identical twins. General study results and limits: The more abundant beta clonotypes in cord blood had fewer insertions, and memory repertoires did not show this.

The CDR3 is 14 amino acids. V dropped 4 bases and J dropped 2 bases, with 12 bases sitting between them. TCRdb re-derived calls from the 5' RACE reads in MiXCR, one entry per CDR3 protein. The sample shows about 240,000 distinct CDR3 sequences, over 9.5% of them seen only once. A further study also used this sample, focusing on yellow fever vaccine responses in identical twins.

This receptor was obtained from a woman between 18 and 29 years old in good health. Sequencing used memory (CD45RO+) T cells sorted from blood. V usage is TRBV12-3 or TRBV12-4 and J usage is TRBJ2-7; D gene ambiguous. DNA for the CDR3: TGTGCCAGCAGTTCTGGGGTGATAACCTACGAGCAGTACTTC. This codes for CASSSGVITYEQYF.